This TCR beta chain was recovered during a study of metastatic and nonmetastatic thyroid tumors. Study-wide context: Samples came from malignant and benign thyroid patients, and repertoires were compared across blood and tumor or nodule tissue.

Study processing details: In papillary thyroid cancer, a distant-metastasis classifier was built using CDR3 differences across clinicopathological groups. TCRdb re-analyzed the PCR reads through MiXCR. These V and J calls are TCRdb output, not the study's own analysis. The table has about 59,000 clones, 16% seen once; the top ten hold more than 9%. This clone has at least ten counts. Thyroid surgery was performed in patients who had received no treatment beforehand. In germline, CDR1 is SGHRS, CDR2 YFSETQ. There are 19 residues in the CDR3. V shed 0 bases and J 0 bases; nucleotides not matched to a gene: 11.

V and J are TRBV5-1 and TRBJ1-5, with TRBD1 identical over 8 bases. Material for sequencing was blood. The TCR was taken from a male donor with papillary thyroid cancer or a benign thyroid nodule (not recorded which). Some clones in this sample may be carry-over from other donors' samples. CDR3 sequence (DNA): TGCGCCAGCAGCTTGGGGACCAGGGGGCTCATTTATAGCAATCAGCCCCAGCATTTT. This encodes CASSLGTRGLIYSNQPQHF.